The 12 T cell receptor beta chains below were found in one sample sequenced in a study of blood T cells in healthy people across ages. With a J-beta primer mix and a sample-barcoded 5' primer, a second PCR ran roughly 7 to 11 cycles. TCRdb re-called the 5' RACE reads with MiXCR, one entry per CDR3 protein. Among under 2,000,000 distinct CDR3 sequences listed, less than 50% were seen once. The sequencing sample was made of blood. The receptors were sampled from a woman in her thirties or forties in good health.

The gene calls are TRBV2 and TRBJ2-3; 13 nucleotides align to TRBD2. CDR1 is SNHLY, CDR2 FYNNEI, per germline. J was trimmed by 0 bases and V by 8 bases; bases with no gene match: 14. This CDR3 region has 19 residues. In DNA, the CDR3 is TGTGCCAGCGGCTCAACCTCCGGGACTAGCGGGATCAGCACAGATACGCAGTATTTT. Translated, it gives CASGSTSGTSGISTDTQYF.

Worth noting for this clonotype: The junction departs from germline at one end; a sequencing error may be responsible. The J gene is TRBJ1-2, the V gene TRBV7-9, with D possibly being TRBD1 (6 bases). The CDR3 totals 14 residues. Germline CDR1 and CDR2: SEHNR and FQNEAQ (reference sequence). The CDR3 is CASGFEGGNYGYTF. In DNA, the CDR3 is TGTGCCAGCGGCTTCGAGGGGGGAAACTATGGCTACACCTTC.

In this sample, this clonotype turned up a few times. This sequence joins TRBV11-2 and TRBJ2-5, with D perhaps matching TRBD1 (5 bases). V was cut by 3 bases and J by 3 bases, with 8 bases left in between. Germline CDR1 and CDR2: SGHAT and FQNNGV. The CDR3 sequence is 13 residues long. CDR3 in DNA: TGTGCCAGCAGCTTCGGACACAAAGAGACCCAGTACTTC. Encoded protein: CASSFGHKETQYF.

This chain joins TRBV10-3 and TRBJ2-7; TRBD2 matches at 10 bases. This CDR3 is 15 amino acids long. With 4 bases clipped from V and 5 bases from J, the junction kept 8 bases outside the gene matches. Germline-derived CDR1 and CDR2 are ENHRY and SYGVKD. In DNA, the CDR3 is TGTGCCATCAGTGTCGAGCGGGGGGGCCGGAACGAGCAGTACTTC. Its translation: CAISVERGGRNEQYF.

In this sample, this clonotype turned up many times. The gene calls are TRBV28 and TRBJ2-5; the D is unclear. V lost 6 bases and J 1 base, leaving 6 bases between the germline ends. CDR3 length: 12 residues. From germline, CDR1 is MDHEN and CDR2 SYDVKM. In nucleotides, the CDR3 is TGTGCCAGCAGAGACTTCCAAGAGACCCAGTACTTC. It yields the protein CASRDFQETQYF.

The V and J genes are TRBV20-1 and TRBJ2-5; no firm D call. Germline CDR1 is DFQATT and CDR2 is SNEGSKA (reference sequence). Trimming pared 0 bases from V and 2 bases from J, leaving 13 bases between. CDR3 length: 15 residues. CDR3 residues: CSARDAKRPQETQYF. CDR3 nucleotide sequence: TGCAGTGCTAGAGATGCAAAGAGACCACAAGAGACCCAGTACTTC.

As DNA, the CDR3 is TGCAGTGCTAACGCGCTAGGCGGGGGGATAGTAGATACGCAGTATTTT. Its protein product is CSANALGGGIVDTQYF. This chain uses TRBV20-1 with TRBJ2-3, with 8 nucleotides matching TRBD2. The CDR3 length is 16 residues. Germline CDR1 DFQATT, CDR2 SNEGSKA (reference sequence). J lost 5 bases, V lost 4 bases, and 14 bases had no gene match.

Worth noting for this clonotype: The DNA is left out, because the CDR3 cannot be placed on it with certainty; the CDR3 is given as TCRdb lists it. The CDR3 sequence is CASSLAQARNEQFF. The rearrangement uses TRBV12-3 or TRBV12-4 and TRBJ2-1; TRBD1 is the table's D call, not checked against the DNA. The CDR3 region is 14 residues in length, termini included.

This chain links TRBV6-2 or TRBV6-3 with TRBJ2-1; tentatively, D is TRBD2 (6 bases). Germline values: CDR1 MNHEY, CDR2 SVGEGT. The CDR3 length is 14 residues. V dropped 7 bases and J dropped 10 bases, with 20 bases sitting between them. This CDR3 reads CASIGGTFDYEQFF. CDR3 nucleotide sequence: TGTGCCAGCATCGGCGGGACTTTCGACTACGAGCAGTTCTTC.

CDR3: CSVKVTGGSTDTQYF. CDR3 in DNA: TGCAGCGTTAAAGTCACAGGGGGAAGCACAGATACGCAGTATTTT. V is TRBV29-1 and J is TRBJ2-3, with TRBD1 identical over 8 bases. Germline V gives CDR1 SQVTM, CDR2 ANQGSEA. The CDR3 covers 15 residues. Trimming removed 5 bases from V and 0 bases from J; junction bases left unmatched: 7.

This chain connects TRBV20-1 to TRBJ1-6; TRBD1 might be the D (5 bases). Germline loops: CDR1 DFQATT, CDR2 SNEGSKA (reference sequence). The CDR3 covers 15 residues. The CDR3 reads CRGSGGVYGNSPLHF. In nucleotides, the CDR3 is TGCAGGGGCTCGGGGGGGGTCTATGGAAATTCACCCCTCCACTTT.

This clonotype was observed a few times. This chain joins TRBV27 and TRBJ1-4; D not resolved. Trimming pared 4 bases from V and 0 bases from J, leaving 9 bases between. CDR1 is MNHEY and CDR2 is SMNVEV in the germline V gene (reference sequence). CDR3 length equals 15 residues. In nucleotides, the CDR3 is TGTGCCAGCAGTTCGACGGGAGCAACTAATGAAAAACTGTTTTTT. Protein sequence: CASSSTGATNEKLFF.